These T cell receptor beta chains were read from a single sample in a study of control samples from healthy donors and cancer patients. Produced via immunoSEQ multiplex PCR; TCRdb's table is partial and in-frame only. This table has 150,000 to 180,000 clones, just under 95% appearing once. Sequenced: blood. These receptors came from a man aged 40-49 years in good health. Each CDR3 is given with its conserved first and last residue. The D gene is left open where the match is weak. Size is stated for part of the rows, as once, few or many counts, or as a class when the clone is expanded.

d_call j_call clone_size v_call cdr3_nt cdr3_aa
- TRBJ1-2 - TRBV27 TGTGCCAGCAGTTTATCGCCAGCTATCTATGGCTACACCTTC CASSLSPAIYGYTF
TRBD2 TRBJ2-3 - TRBV5-6 TGTGCCAGCAGCCCCCTAGCGGGGGCAAGCACAGATACGCAGTATTTT CASSPLAGASTDTQYF
- TRBJ1-1 - TRBV19 TGTGCCAGTAGTATTACCACCGGGCCTCGGAGGGAAGCTTTCTTT CASSITTGPRREAFF
TRBD1 TRBJ1-1 - TRBV5-1 TGCGCCAGCAGGCCCGGGACAGGGATGACTGAAGCTTTCTTT CASRPGTGMTEAFF
- TRBJ1-1 - TRBV5-1 TGCGCCAGCAGCTTAGGGGATGAGGTCACTGAAGCTTTCTTT CASSLGDEVTEAFF
- TRBJ1-1 - TRBV2 TGTGCCAGCAGTATCAGGAACACTGAAGCTTTCTTT CASSIRNTEAFF
- TRBJ2-6 - TRBV6-6 TGTGCCAGCAGTCAGGGAACTGGGGCCAACGTCCTGACTTTC CASSQGTGANVLTF
- TRBJ2-1 - TRBV7-6 TGTGCCAGCAGCATAACTTCGCTGCAAATTGGGGATAGGGGTGAGCAGTTCTTC CASSITSLQIGDRGEQFF
- TRBJ1-2 - TRBV2 TGTGCCAGCAGTGAGGACGGCTATGGCTACACCTTC CASSEDGYGYTF
- TRBJ1-2 - TRBV7-8 TGTGCCAGCAGCTTAGGATCGTCCGGTTCGGTTAGGTATGGCTACACCTTC CASSLGSSGSVRYGYTF
- TRBJ1-1 - TRBV9 TGTGCCAGCAGCGTAGCAGGGGACACTGAAGCTTTCTTT CASSVAGDTEAFF
- TRBJ1-3 - TRBV19 TGTGCCAGTAGTATGGGGACACCTGGAAACACCATATATTTT CASSMGTPGNTIYF
- TRBJ1-4 - TRBV5-6 TGTGCCAGCAGCTTGAGGACAGTAAATGAAAAACTGTTTTTT CASSLRTVNEKLFF
TRBD2 TRBJ2-3 - TRBV4-3 TGCGCCAGCAGCCAAGATCTTAGGACTAGCGGGTCCACAGATACGCAGTATTTT CASSQDLRTSGSTDTQYF
- TRBJ1-1 - TRBV28 TGTGCCAGCAGTTTCGGTAAGTGGAACACTGAAGCTTTCTTT CASSFGKWNTEAFF
TRBD2 TRBJ2-2 once TRBV27 TGTGCCAGCAGTTTACCCGGGACTAGCTCGCACACCGGGGAGCTGTTTTTT CASSLPGTSSHTGELFF
TRBD1 TRBJ1-2 - TRBV7-8 TGTGCCAGCAGCTCACTCGGGACAGGCCACTATGGCTACACCTTC CASSSLGTGHYGYTF
TRBD1 TRBJ2-7 - TRBV5-1 TGCGCCAGCAGCCTCCAGGGGGCGGACTACGAGCAGTACTTC CASSLQGADYEQYF
TRBD1 TRBJ1-2 - TRBV24-1 TGTGCCACCAGTGATTCCCCGGGACAGGGGGCTTTGGATGGCTACACCTTC CATSDSPGQGALDGYTF
- TRBJ2-3 - TRBV6-4 TGTGCCAGCAGTATAGCGGCCGCTAGCACAGATACGCAGTATTTT CASSIAAASTDTQYF
- TRBJ1-6 - TRBV28 TGTGCCAGCAGAAACTCGGAAGGAGGGTATAATTCACCCCTCCACTTT CASRNSEGGYNSPLHF
- TRBJ2-7 once TRBV7-2 TGTGCCAGCACCCTCGGCAGGAGGCGTTACGAGCAGTACTTC CASTLGRRRYEQYF
- TRBJ1-2 - TRBV27 TGTGCCAGCAGTCCCGCGTGGGGGGGCTACACCTTC CASSPAWGGYTF
- TRBJ1-6 - TRBV5-1 TGCGCCAGCAGCTTGGCTCGGGGCTCTAATTCACCCCTCCACTTT CASSLARGSNSPLHF
- TRBJ2-1 - TRBV5-1 TGCGCCAGCAGCTTGGGCTTGGTGAGGGAGCAGTTCTTC CASSLGLVREQFF
- TRBJ2-6 - TRBV7-2 TGTGCCAGCAGCACCAGGGCCGGAGGATTCTCTGGGGCCAACGTCCTGACTTTC CASSTRAGGFSGANVLTF
- TRBJ1-1 - TRBV5-1 TGCGCCAGCAGCTTGTCGACCGGACAGAGTGAAGCTTTCTTT CASSLSTGQSEAFF